The 27 T cell receptor beta chains reported below all come from one sample, sequenced in a study of OX40 agonist ivuxolimab in advanced cancers. Libraries were prepared by immunoSEQ multiplex PCR; TCRdb keeps only in-frame clonotypes and omits some of them. The sample includes about 26,000 clones, more than 75% of them seen just once. Sequenced here: CD4+ or CD8+ T cells sorted from blood, sampled in a trial of the OX40 agonist ivuxolimab. Every receptor here comes from an adult with an advanced solid tumor such as melanoma, head and neck, liver or kidney cancer.

J is TRBJ2-1 and V is TRBV7-3; 15 positions match TRBD2. CDR1 is SGHTA, CDR2 FQGTGA, per germline. The V segment lost 0 bases and the J segment 4 bases; nucleotides outside the gene matches: 4. This CDR3 spans 18 amino acids. The CDR3 region is CASSLTGLAGGWYNEQFF. In DNA form, the CDR3 reads TGTGCCAGCAGCTTAACTGGACTAGCGGGAGGGTGGTACAATGAGCAGTTCTTC.

The table lists this clone with a count of one. The chain links TRBV4-1 to TRBJ1-1; 7 positions match TRBD1. This CDR3 contains 15 residues. Unmatched junction bases numbered 6, after V lost 0 bases and J lost 5 bases. Germline values: CDR1 MGHRA, CDR2 YSYEKL. The CDR3 here is CASSQDHQGGTEAFF. As DNA, the CDR3 is TGCGCCAGCAGCCAAGATCATCAGGGGGGGACTGAAGCTTTCTTT.

This clone showed up just once. V gene TRBV5-1 combines with J gene TRBJ2-2; the D gene could be TRBD1 or TRBD2 (6 bases each). There are 15 residues in the CDR3. Between the trimmed V and J ends, which lost 2 bases and 7 bases, there was a span of 15 bases. Germline loops: CDR1 SGHRS, CDR2 YFSETQ. The CDR3 region has the DNA TGCGCCAGCAGCTTCGGAGGGGGAGCAGGCGGGGAGCTGTTTTTT. The encoded protein is CASSFGGGAGGELFF.

This chain connects TRBV5-5 to TRBJ2-3; 9 positions agree with TRBD2. V dropped 6 bases and J dropped 3; count of bases not matched to a gene: 5. In germline, CDR1 is SGHKS, CDR2 YYEKEE (reference sequence). The CDR3 spans 14 residues. CDR3 in amino acids: CASTPSGTTDTQYF. CDR3 bases: TGTGCCAGCACCCCTAGCGGGACGACAGATACGCAGTATTTT.

V usage is TRBV27 and J usage is TRBJ2-7; tentatively, D is TRBD1 (5 bases). There are 17 residues in the CDR3. Deletions cut 1 base from V and 2 bases from J, with 18 bases between. CDR1 is MNHEY, CDR2 SMNVEV, per germline (reference sequence). For the CDR3, the DNA is TGTGCCAGCAGTTTATGCACAGGCGCGACTTTAACCTACGAGCAGTACTTC. This encodes CASSLCTGATLTYEQYF.

The J gene is TRBJ1-1, the V gene TRBV27, with D perhaps TRBD1 (5 bases). Germline assignment: CDR1 MNHEY and CDR2 SMNVEV (reference sequence). The V end lost 3 bases, the J end lost 4 bases, and 18 bases lay between the germline ends. CDR3 length equals 16 residues. The CDR3 DNA reads TGTGCCAGCAGTTTTTTGGGGTCAGGGTTGGGCACTGAAGCTTTCTTT. Encoded protein: CASSFLGSGLGTEAFF.

This rearrangement joins TRBV6-6 to TRBJ2-1; 7 bases line up with TRBD2. The CDR3 has 12 amino acids. CDR1 is MNHNY and CDR2 is SVGAGI in the germline V gene (reference sequence). V lost 6 bases, J lost 8 bases, and 4 bases stayed unmatched. The CDR3 loop reads CASSPTSDEQFF. CDR3 DNA: TGTGCCAGCAGCCCCACTAGCGATGAGCAGTTCTTC.

The table lists this clone with a count of one. CDR3 residues: CASSWEGLAGTGELFF. The CDR3 DNA sequence: TGCGCCAGCAGCTGGGAGGGACTAGCGGGAACCGGGGAGCTGTTTTTT. This chain links TRBV5-1 with TRBJ2-2, with 13 bases fitting TRBD2. Germline CDR1 is SGHRS and CDR2 is YFSETQ. The CDR3 has 16 residues. With V trimmed by 3 bases and J by 5 bases, 4 bases remained unmatched.

This clone was counted between two and nine times. The chain carries TRBV30 and TRBJ2-7; D perhaps matches TRBD1 (5 bases). Trimming stripped 2 bases from V and 6 bases from J, with 17 bases between. Germline CDR1 is GTSNPN and CDR2 is SVGIG (reference sequence). CDR3 length equals 14 residues. The CDR3 sequence: CAWSIRGQSFEQYF. Here the CDR3 DNA reads TGTGCCTGGAGTATAAGGGGTCAGAGTTTCGAGCAGTACTTC.

A single count supports this clone. The chain links TRBV6-4 to TRBJ2-3; D is perhaps TRBD2 (7 bases). Trimming pared 3 bases from V and 0 bases from J, leaving 10 bases between. The CDR3 runs to 15 residues. Germline CDR1 is MRHNA and CDR2 is SNTAGT. CDR3 amino acids: CASSERGRSTDTQYF. CDR3 DNA sequence: TGTGCCAGCAGTGAGCGGGGGCGAAGCACAGATACGCAGTATTTT.

The chain employs TRBV7-3 and TRBJ2-1; 8 bases are a match to TRBD2. Trimming at V came to 4 bases and at J to 9 bases, leaving 17 bases not matched to a gene. Germline assignment: CDR1 SGHTA and CDR2 FQGTGA. This CDR3 comprises 17 residues. The CDR3 loop reads CASSSPVDREGRSEQFF. The CDR3 nucleotides are TGTGCCAGCAGCTCACCTGTCGATCGGGAGGGCCGAAGTGAGCAGTTCTTC. Based on the CDR3 plus reference TRBV7-3 and TRBJ2-1, the full variable domain is GAGVSQTPSNKVTEKGKYVELRCDPISGHTALYWYRQSLGQGPEFLIYFQGTGAADDSGLPNDRFFAVRPEGSVSTLKIQRTERGDSAVYLCASSSPVDREGRSEQFFGPGTRLTVL.

This chain connects TRBV5-5 to TRBJ1-5; 7 bases match TRBD1. Germline V gene data show CDR1 as SGHKS and CDR2 as YYEKEE (reference sequence). The length of the CDR3 is 15 residues. The V and J ends lost 4 bases and 3 bases, in that order; junction bases with no gene match: 7. The CDR3 protein is CASSPGTVPNQPQHF. CDR3 DNA: TGTGCCAGCAGCCCAGGGACAGTCCCCAATCAGCCCCAGCATTTT.

The gene calls are TRBV9 and TRBJ1-2, with TRBD1 matching over 7 bases. Germline CDR1 reads SGDLS; CDR2 reads YYNGEE. The CDR3 covers 15 residues. After removal of 0 bases from V and 4 bases from J, the junction contained 6 bases not matched to a gene. In DNA form, the CDR3 reads TGTGCCAGCAGCGTAGGAGGGGGCGGGAGCTATGGCTACACCTTC. Amino acids: CASSVGGGGSYGYTF.

The V gene is TRBV14, the J gene TRBJ1-2, with a weak D call TRBD1 (5 bases). Germline lookup yields CDR1 SGHDN and CDR2 FVKESK. Trimming shortened V by 0 bases and J by 4 bases, and 9 bases separated the two germline ends. This CDR3 is 14 amino acids long. CDR3 sequence (DNA): TGTGCCAGCAGCCAAGATCAGGGCGGCTATGGCTACACCTTC. It specifies CASSQDQGGYGYTF.

For this clone: A read error may produce the germline difference seen at one junction end. The chain couples TRBV7-9 to TRBJ2-1, with TRBD2 identical over 10 bases. Looked up from germline, CDR1 is SEHNR and CDR2 is FQNEAQ (reference sequence). The CDR3 is 12 residues long. This chain's CDR3 is CASSLGTSGLVF. The CDR3 coding sequence is TGTGCCAGCAGCTTAGGGACTAGCGGCCTTGTCTTC.

The rearrangement links TRBV15 to TRBJ2-7; TRBD2 agrees at 10 bases. J was trimmed by 2 bases and V by 1 base; bases with no gene match: 2. This CDR3 contains 15 residues. Germline CDR1 LNHNV, CDR2 YYDKDF (reference sequence). The CDR3 sequence is CATSRGLAGTYEQYF. In nucleotides, the CDR3 is TGTGCCACCAGCAGAGGACTAGCGGGCACCTACGAGCAGTACTTC.

V and J are TRBV9 and TRBJ1-3, with 9 bases fitting TRBD1. V shed 3 bases and J 2 bases; nucleotides not matched to a gene: 9. The CDR3 is 17 amino acids. Germline loops: CDR1 SGDLS, CDR2 YYNGEE. The DNA for the CDR3 is TGTGCCAGCAGCGCTGGGGGCGGGACAGGGACTGGAAACACCATATATTTT. Its translation: CASSAGGGTGTGNTIYF.

The rearrangement links TRBV7-9 to TRBJ2-3; D may correspond to TRBD1 or TRBD2 (6 bases each). The V gene lost 3 bases and the J gene lost 4 bases, with 14 bases spanning the gap. The CDR3 length is 15 residues. The germline CDR1 and CDR2 sequences are SEHNR and FQNEAQ (reference sequence). Written as DNA, the CDR3 is TGTGCCAGCAGCTTTGTAGGAGGGGGGCCAGATACGCAGTATTTT. It encodes CASSFVGGGPDTQYF.

This rearrangement joins TRBV5-6 to TRBJ2-5, with D unresolved. V dropped 0 bases and J dropped 5 bases, with 17 bases sitting between them. From germline, CDR1 is SGHDT and CDR2 YYEEEE. The CDR3 runs 16 residues. The CDR3 reads CASSLEGFSAQETQYF. The DNA for the CDR3 is TGTGCCAGCAGCTTGGAGGGTTTCTCCGCCCAGGAGACCCAGTACTTC.

This clone occurred once. The chain carries TRBV7-9 and TRBJ1-5; TRBD1 matches at 9 bases. The CDR3 is 12 residues long. V was clipped by 8 bases and J by 4 bases; unmatched bases: 0. Per germline, CDR1 SEHNR and CDR2 FQNEAQ (reference sequence). CDR3 nucleotide sequence: TGTGCCAGCGGACAGGGGAATCAGCCCCAGCATTTT. Its protein product is CASGQGNQPQHF. The whole variable domain, remainder taken from reference TRBV7-9 and TRBJ1-5, is DTGVSQNPRHKITKRGQNVTFRCDPISEHNRLYWYRQTLGQGPEFLTYFQNEAQLEKSRLLSDRFSAERPKGSFSTLEIQRTEQGDSAMYLCASGQGNQPQHFGDGTRLSIL.

The J gene is TRBJ1-1, the V gene TRBV2; 9 bases are a match to TRBD1. J was trimmed by 3 bases and V by 5 bases; bases with no gene match: 4. The CDR3 contains 14 residues. Germline V gene data show CDR1 as SNHLY and CDR2 as FYNNEI. The CDR3 here is CASSTGGGYTEAFF. CDR3 DNA: TGTGCCAGCAGTACAGGGGGCGGGTACACTGAAGCTTTCTTT.

The chain carries TRBV6-6 and TRBJ2-7; D might be TRBD1 (5 bases). The germline V gene has CDR1 MNHNY and CDR2 SVGAGI (reference sequence). Trimming stripped 1 base from V and 1 base from J, with 11 bases between. The CDR3 has 15 residues. The CDR3 reads CASSYFQGLSYEQYF. The CDR3, as DNA: TGTGCCAGCAGTTACTTCCAGGGTCTGTCCTACGAGCAGTACTTC.

The chain links TRBV11-2 to TRBJ2-1; 12 bases fit TRBD2. CDR3 size: 17 residues. Germline V gene lookup returns CDR1 SGHAT and CDR2 FQNNGV. V was pared by 3 bases and J by 4 bases, with 7 bases of the junction left unmatched. Here the CDR3 DNA reads TGTGCCAGCAGCTTCCGTCTAGCGGGGGGGTTGTACAATGAGCAGTTCTTC. This encodes CASSFRLAGGLYNEQFF.

The chain uses TRBV2 and TRBJ2-5; D remains ambiguous. The CDR3 length is 11 residues. The germline V and J ends were trimmed by 7 bases and 7 bases, with 10 bases remaining between them. From germline, CDR1 is SNHLY and CDR2 FYNNEI. The DNA for the CDR3 is TGTGCCAGCACCACCGACGGGACCCAGTACTTC. As protein: CASTTDGTQYF.

The chain carries TRBV7-9 and TRBJ2-1; D perhaps matches TRBD2 (6 bases). CDR3 length: 14 residues. The germline CDR1 and CDR2 sequences are SEHNR and FQNEAQ (reference sequence). V dropped 10 bases and J dropped 5 bases, with 18 bases sitting between them. CDR3 DNA sequence: TGTGCCACACCCGGAGGGAGGACGGACAATGAGCAGTTCTTC. It encodes CATPGGRTDNEQFF.

Details on this clone: A junction boundary mismatches the germline segment, possibly from a read error. The rearrangement joins TRBV7-7 to TRBJ2-7; weak D call: TRBD2 (6 bases). The CDR3 runs to 13 residues. Looked up from germline, CDR1 is SSHAT and CDR2 is FNYEAQ (reference sequence). The CDR3 DNA follows: TGTGCTAGCAGCTTAGATCAGGGAGGCGAGCAGTACTTC. Protein product: CASSLDQGGEQYF. The complete variable domain, with remaining parts taken from reference TRBV7-7 and TRBJ2-7, reads GAGVSQSPRYKVTKRGQDVTLRCDPISSHATLYWYQQALGQGPEFLTYFNYEAQPDKSGLPSDRFSAERPEGSISTLTIQRTEQRDSAMYRCASSLDQGGEQYFGPGTRLTVT.

The V call is TRBV13, the J call TRBJ2-1; D remains ambiguous. CDR1 and CDR2 from the germline V gene are PRHDT and FYEKMQ (reference sequence). This CDR3 contains 15 residues. V was pared by 4 bases and J by 0 bases, with 10 bases between. The CDR3 DNA reads TGTGCCAGCAGCTGGGGTGAAAGCTCCTACAATGAGCAGTTCTTC. Translating gives CASSWGESSYNEQFF.